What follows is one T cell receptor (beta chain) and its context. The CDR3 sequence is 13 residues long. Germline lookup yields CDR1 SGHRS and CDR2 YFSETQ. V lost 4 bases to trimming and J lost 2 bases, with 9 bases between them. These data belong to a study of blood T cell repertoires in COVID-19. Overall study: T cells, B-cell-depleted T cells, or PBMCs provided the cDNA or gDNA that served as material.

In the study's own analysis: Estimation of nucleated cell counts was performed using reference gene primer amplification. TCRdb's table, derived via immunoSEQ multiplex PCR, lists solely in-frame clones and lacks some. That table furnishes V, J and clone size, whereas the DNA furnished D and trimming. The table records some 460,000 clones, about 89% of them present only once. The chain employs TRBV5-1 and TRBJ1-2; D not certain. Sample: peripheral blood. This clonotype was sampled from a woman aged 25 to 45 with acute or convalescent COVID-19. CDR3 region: CASSRGQNYGYTF. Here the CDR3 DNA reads TGCGCCAGCAGCCGAGGGCAAAACTATGGCTACACCTTC.